This is a list of T cell receptor beta chains from one sample in a study of T cell responses to AZD1222 COVID-19 vaccine. Clones were sequenced by immunoSEQ multiplex PCR, and TCRdb holds only the in-frame ones, with some missing. The data contain fewer than 250,000 clones, approximately 94% of them singletons. Sequenced material: peripheral blood, taken on day 0 of MenACWY control vaccination. Every receptor here comes from an adult in good health. Both conserved end residues are part of each CDR3. Each record gives: V gene, J gene, D gene, CDR3 protein, CDR3 DNA. A D gene is named only where the DNA matches it firmly.

>TRBV19|TRBJ1-5|.
CASTGTRRGVYQPQHF
TGTGCCAGTACGGGGACGAGGAGGGGTGTTTATCAGCCCCAGCATTTT
>TRBV29-1|TRBJ1-3|.
CSVAGVGNTIYF
TGCAGCGTTGCCGGGGTCGGAAACACCATATATTTT
>TRBV18|TRBJ2-2|.
CASSGRANTGELFF
TGTGCCAGCTCAGGCAGGGCGAACACCGGGGAGCTGTTTTTT
>TRBV10-1|TRBJ1-5|.
CASSESNQPQHF
TGCGCCAGCAGTGAAAGCAATCAGCCCCAGCATTTT
>TRBV30|TRBJ1-4|.
CAWSEGGPDEKLFF
TGTGCCTGGAGTGAGGGTGGGCCGGATGAAAAACTGTTTTTT
>TRBV6-5|TRBJ1-2|TRBD1
CASSYSITSGGAGYTF
TGTGCCAGCAGTTACTCGATTACCTCAGGGGGCGCTGGCTACACCTTC
>TRBV7-9|TRBJ1-2|TRBD1
CASSLGDSYRRGYTF
TGTGCCAGCAGCTTAGGGGACAGCTACCGGAGGGGCTACACCTTC
>TRBV7-9|TRBJ2-5|.
CASSFLPGLLREETQYF
TGTGCCAGCAGCTTCCTACCGGGACTCTTACGGGAAGAGACCCAGTACTTC
>TRBV6-2/TRBV6-3|TRBJ2-7|TRBD1
CASSWSGTAVYEQYF
TGTGCCAGCAGTTGGTCCGGGACAGCCGTCTACGAGCAGTACTTC
>TRBV7-9|TRBJ1-3|.
CASSLSSSGNTIYF
TGTGCCAGCAGTCTCAGTAGCTCTGGAAACACCATATATTTT
>TRBV5-8|TRBJ1-4|.
CASSPSTNEKLFF
TGTGCCAGCAGCCCTTCCACCAATGAAAAACTGTTTTTT
>TRBV9|TRBJ1-6|.
CASSVYESYNSPLHF
TGTGCCAGCAGCGTATACGAGTCCTATAATTCACCCCTCCACTTT
>TRBV12-3/TRBV12-4|TRBJ2-7|.
CASKSDSTYEQYF
TGTGCCAGCAAGTCCGACTCAACCTACGAGCAGTACTTC
>TRBV7-2|TRBJ1-1|TRBD1
CASSPRQGYTEAFF
TGTGCCAGCAGCCCCAGACAGGGTTACACTGAAGCTTTCTTT